This record looks at one T cell receptor (beta chain) sequence and its context. Its antigen is unknown. The naive CD8 population came from CD45RO-negative cells selected for CCR7, without terminally differentiated effector memory CD45RA+ cells. The study drew its donors from healthy HIV-negative adults without recent acute infections or vaccinations. The germline V gene has CDR1 SGDLS and CDR2 YYNGEE. The CDR3 length is 14 residues. Trimming took 0 bases from V and 4 from J, leaving 9 bases between them. Deep-level running was used for the assay. The table came from immunoSEQ multiplex PCR; TCRdb's copy has only in-frame clones and leaves some out. The table lists 550,000 to 650,000 clones, about 96% of them singletons. The entry originates in a study of shared clonotypes between healthy human individuals. Study-wide results and caveats: Rarefaction analysis demonstrated incomplete sorted-subset sequencing notwithstanding large depth. Generation probabilities were higher for clonotypes shared across all four sorted-subset donors than for unshared ones.

The specimen sequenced was naive CD8+ T cells sorted from blood. The rearrangement joins TRBV9 to TRBJ2-3, with D hard to call. The sequence came from a woman aged 25 to 39 in good health. CDR3: CASSVETEPDTQYF. CDR3 DNA sequence: TGTGCCAGCAGCGTAGAAACAGAGCCAGATACGCAGTATTTT.